This is a list of T cell receptor beta chains from one sample in a study of CD8 T cells in Susac syndrome. From the immunoSEQ multiplex PCR reads, TCRdb called clonotypes with MiXCR, one entry per CDR3 protein. The repertoire includes around 170,000 distinct CDR3 sequences, 85% to 95% of them detected once, and about 0.15% sits in the top ten. Specimen: CD8+ T cells from PBMCs. The receptors were sampled from a human donor with multiple sclerosis. Each CDR3 is given with its conserved first and last residue. Each record gives: V gene, D gene, clone size, J gene, CDR3 protein, CDR3 DNA. The D gene is left open where the match is weak. Only some rows state a clone size, as once, few, many or a class for expanded clones.

TRBV27,TRBD1,NA,TRBJ1-2,CASSLGTGQTYGYTF,TGTGCCAGCAGTTTAGGGACAGGCCAAACTTATGGCTACACCTTC
TRBV28,NA,NA,TRBJ2-5,CASSPSQNHQETQYF,TGTGCCAGCAGTCCCAGTCAGAACCACCAAGAGACCCAGTACTTC
TRBV27,NA,NA,TRBJ2-5,CASSPPLGETQYF,TGTGCCAGCAGTCCACCCTTGGGAGAGACCCAGTACTTC
TRBV29-1,TRBD1,NA,TRBJ2-5,CSADPGQSQETQYF,TGCAGCGCAGACCCGGGACAGTCCCAAGAGACCCAGTACTTC
TRBV6-2/TRBV6-3,TRBD2,NA,TRBJ2-7,CASSYLGLAGPSAEQYF,TGTGCCAGCAGTTACTTAGGACTAGCGGGGCCTTCGGCCGAGCAGTACTTC
TRBV30,NA,NA,TRBJ2-1,CAWSRGIGDNEQFF,TGTGCCTGGAGTCGAGGGATTGGGGACAATGAGCAGTTCTTC
TRBV20-1,TRBD2,NA,TRBJ2-3,CSAGASGDHTDTQYF,TGCAGTGCTGGGGCTAGCGGGGACCACACAGATACGCAGTATTTT
TRBV11-2,NA,once,TRBJ2-5,CASSKQRTPPGETQYF,TGTGCCAGCAGCAAACAACGGACACCCCCGGGGGAGACCCAGTACTTC
TRBV12-3/TRBV12-4,NA,NA,TRBJ2-3,CASSTSGDTQYF,TGTGCCAGCAGTACCTCGGGAGATACGCAGTATTTT
TRBV6-2/TRBV6-3,NA,NA,TRBJ2-1,CASSYFRTLSYNEQFF,TGTGCCAGCAGTTACTTCAGGACACTCTCCTACAATGAGCAGTTCTTC
TRBV30,TRBD1,NA,TRBJ2-7,CAWSGGIGTGNSYEQYF,TGTGCCTGGAGTGGGGGAATCGGGACAGGGAACTCCTACGAGCAGTACTTC
TRBV28,NA,once,TRBJ1-2,CASSSAETPGYGYTF,TGTGCCAGCAGTTCTGCCGAGACCCCGGGCTATGGCTACACCTTC
TRBV28,NA,NA,TRBJ2-5,CASSLSVPEERNDETQYF,TGTGCCAGCAGTTTATCAGTTCCCGAGGAGAGGAATGACGAGACCCAGTACTTC
TRBV12-3/TRBV12-4,NA,NA,TRBJ1-1,CASSSGPLNTEAFF,TGTGCCAGCAGTTCAGGACCCCTGAACACTGAAGCTTTCTTT
TRBV6-1,TRBD2,NA,TRBJ2-3,CATQGEAGFSTDTQYF,TGTGCCACACAAGGGGAAGCGGGGTTTAGCACAGATACGCAGTATTTT
TRBV20-1,NA,NA,TRBJ1-2,CSARELSNYGYTF,TGCAGTGCTAGAGAGTTGTCTAACTATGGCTACACCTTC
TRBV25-1,NA,NA,TRBJ2-5,CASSQLGEETQYF,TGTGCCAGCAGTCAACTCGGGGAAGAGACCCAGTACTTC
TRBV9,TRBD1,NA,TRBJ2-2,CASTDPGQGAEVGTGELFF,TGTGCCTCGACCGATCCGGGACAGGGGGCGGAGGTGGGCACCGGGGAGCTGTTTTTT
TRBV10-3,TRBD1,NA,TRBJ1-2,CASSYSGQGISYTF,TGTGCCAGCAGTTACTCCGGACAGGGGATCAGCTACACCTTC
TRBV29-1,NA,NA,TRBJ1-1,CSVEADGHTEAFF,TGCAGCGTTGAGGCGGACGGGCACACTGAAGCTTTCTTT
TRBV20-1,NA,NA,TRBJ2-3,CSASWGRADTQYF,TGCAGTGCTAGTTGGGGTCGGGCAGATACGCAGTATTTT
TRBV5-1,NA,once,TRBJ1-1,CASSAVGVSEAFF,TGCGCCAGCAGCGCCGTCGGGGTTTCTGAAGCTTTCTTT
TRBV6-5,NA,NA,TRBJ2-3,CASSTSSGTQYF,TGTGCCAGCAGCACATCCAGCGGTACGCAGTATTTT
TRBV2,NA,few,TRBJ2-1,CASSSDSYNEQFF,TGTGCCAGCAGTTCGGACAGCTACAATGAGCAGTTCTTC
TRBV27,TRBD1,NA,TRBJ1-1,CASSPGPRTGGTEAFF,TGTGCCAGCAGTCCCGGTCCCCGGACAGGGGGCACTGAAGCTTTCTTT
TRBV11-2,TRBD2,NA,TRBJ2-7,CASSLGLAGISYEQYF,TGTGCCAGCAGCTTAGGGCTAGCGGGCATCTCCTACGAGCAGTACTTC
TRBV20-1,NA,NA,TRBJ2-3,CSAGLTDTQYF,TGCAGTGCTGGCCTGACAGATACGCAGTATTTT
TRBV3-1,NA,NA,TRBJ2-5,CASSRLAAQETQYF,TGTGCCAGCAGCCGATTAGCGGCTCAAGAGACCCAGTACTTC
TRBV2,NA,NA,TRBJ2-5,CASLSGLETQYF,TGTGCCAGCCTATCGGGTCTAGAGACCCAGTACTTC
TRBV12-3/TRBV12-4,TRBD2,NA,TRBJ2-1,CASSSPAGGNEQFF,TGTGCCAGCAGTTCCCCAGCGGGAGGAAATGAGCAGTTCTTC
TRBV27,TRBD2,NA,TRBJ2-7,CASVGEGYEQYF,TGTGCCAGCGTGGGGGAGGGGTACGAGCAGTACTTC
TRBV28,TRBD2,NA,TRBJ2-7,CASTEREGGYEQYF,TGTGCCAGCACGGAGCGGGAGGGCGGCTACGAGCAGTACTTC
TRBV5-1,NA,NA,TRBJ2-7,CASSLVREHEQYF,TGCGCCAGCAGCTTGGTTAGGGAACACGAGCAGTACTTC
TRBV2,TRBD2,NA,TRBJ2-1,CASSERLAGGHVDEQFF,TGTGCCAGCAGTGAGCGACTAGCGGGGGGGCATGTCGATGAGCAGTTCTTC
TRBV7-9,TRBD1,NA,TRBJ2-7,CASSSAGQGIHEQYF,TGTGCCAGCAGCTCTGCGGGACAGGGTATCCACGAGCAGTACTTC
TRBV5-4,NA,NA,TRBJ2-5,CASSFRELQETQYF,TGTGCCAGCAGCTTTAGGGAACTACAAGAGACCCAGTACTTC
TRBV12-3/TRBV12-4,TRBD1,NA,TRBJ1-1,CASSHRTGGIAEAFF,TGTGCCAGCAGCCACCGGACAGGGGGAATAGCTGAAGCTTTCTTT
TRBV9,TRBD2,once,TRBJ2-5,CASSAGGGALQETQYF,TGTGCCAGCAGCGCGGGCGGGGGGGCGCTCCAGGAGACCCAGTACTTC
TRBV30,NA,NA,TRBJ1-5,CAWTLGGSNQPQHF,TGTGCCTGGACTCTGGGCGGTAGCAATCAGCCCCAGCATTTT
TRBV7-8,NA,NA,TRBJ2-7,CASSTSGLQPLEQYF,TGTGCCAGCAGCACGAGCGGTCTCCAACCCTTAGAGCAGTACTTC
TRBV29-1,TRBD2,NA,TRBJ2-7,CSVEGLAGVSEQYF,TGCAGCGTTGAAGGACTAGCGGGAGTCAGCGAGCAGTACTTC
TRBV5-4,NA,NA,TRBJ2-1,CASSLGQGSSYNEQFF,TGTGCCAGCAGCTTGGGGCAGGGGAGCTCCTACAATGAGCAGTTCTTC
TRBV7-9,NA,once,TRBJ1-1,CASGRTRTEAFF,TGTGCCAGCGGGCGGACCCGCACTGAAGCTTTCTTT
TRBV29-1,NA,NA,TRBJ2-1,CSVGGGSRYNEQFF,TGCAGCGTGGGGGGCGGGAGTCGGTACAATGAGCAGTTCTTC
TRBV12-3/TRBV12-4,NA,NA,TRBJ2-7,CASSLALNSQQYF,TGTGCCAGCAGTTTAGCGTTAAACAGCCAACAGTACTTC
TRBV29-1,NA,NA,TRBJ1-2,CSVPSYPYGYTF,TGCAGCGTCCCCTCCTATCCCTATGGCTACACCTTC
TRBV5-4,TRBD2,few,TRBJ2-1,CASSSGLAGYNEQFF,TGTGCCAGCAGCTCGGGACTAGCGGGCTACAATGAGCAGTTCTTC
TRBV20-1,NA,NA,TRBJ1-1,CSAAVRGLNTEAFF,TGCAGTGCTGCAGTTCGGGGATTGAACACTGAAGCTTTCTTT
TRBV4-1,TRBD1,NA,TRBJ2-1,CASSQGGGQGGNEQFF,TGCGCCAGCAGCCAAGGGGGGGGACAGGGTGGCAATGAGCAGTTCTTC
TRBV30,NA,NA,TRBJ2-7,CAWSWGFRDEQYF,TGTGCCTGGAGTTGGGGGTTTAGGGACGAGCAGTACTTC
TRBV20-1,NA,NA,TRBJ1-2,CSADPPGKYGYTF,TGCAGTGCTGACCCGCCAGGGAAATATGGCTACACCTTC
TRBV20-1,NA,NA,TRBJ1-4,CSATGLINEKLFF,TGCAGTGCCACGGGACTGATTAATGAAAAACTGTTTTTT
TRBV16,NA,NA,TRBJ1-1,CASSQSVGPEAFF,TGTGCCAGCAGCCAATCCGTCGGACCTGAAGCTTTCTTT
TRBV14,NA,NA,TRBJ2-1,CASSQAYNEQFF,TGTGCCAGCAGCCAAGCTTACAATGAGCAGTTCTTC
TRBV29-1,NA,NA,TRBJ2-7,CSVVLGAVEQYF,TGCAGCGTTGTCTTAGGGGCCGTGGAGCAGTACTTC